Each of the 21 T cell receptor beta chains below was sequenced from the same sample in a study of shared clonotypes between healthy human individuals. Repertoires were generated with immunoSEQ multiplex PCR, while TCRdb's copy carries only in-frame clones and drops some. Found here are 780,000 or so clones, over 60% of them singletons; the top ten hold about 1.7%. The sample comprised memory CD4+ T cells sorted from blood. Subset defined: CD45RA-negative fraction. Every receptor here comes from a woman aged 30 to 39 in good health.

The chain joins TRBV9 to TRBJ2-1, with 7 nucleotides matching TRBD2. The CDR3 totals 14 residues. The J segment lost 1 base and the V segment lost 4 bases, leaving 2 bases of the junction unmatched. The germline gives CDR1 SGDLS, CDR2 YYNGEE. The CDR3 region is CASSSGKSYNEQFF. The DNA for the CDR3 is TGTGCCAGCAGCAGCGGGAAGTCCTACAATGAGCAGTTCTTC.

The chain couples TRBV28 to TRBJ1-2; perhaps TRBD1 as D (6 bases). Germline CDR1 MDHEN, CDR2 SYDVKM. This CDR3 contains 14 residues. V was shortened by 7 bases and J by 9 bases, with 21 bases between the two germline ends. This chain's CDR3 is CASITPDSAQSYTF. The DNA of the CDR3 is TGTGCCAGCATTACCCCGGACAGCGCGCAAAGCTACACCTTC.

With regard to this clone: In the same sample, other DNA sequences code for this CDR3. The V call is TRBV5-1, the J call TRBJ2-1; D gene unclear. Germline CDR1 reads SGHRS; CDR2 reads YFSETQ. V gave up 3 bases and J gave up 4 bases, with 14 bases separating them. The CDR3 is 15 amino acids. CDR3 sequence reads: CASSSDSVSYNEQFF. DNA of the CDR3: TGCGCCAGCAGCTCCGACTCGGTTTCATACAATGAGCAGTTCTTC.

The chain has TRBV28 and TRBJ1-2; 7 bases agree with TRBD1. With V trimmed by 6 bases and J by 0 bases, 7 bases remained unmatched. Per germline, CDR1 MDHEN and CDR2 SYDVKM. The CDR3 runs 15 residues. CDR3 DNA sequence: TGTGCCAGCAGCTCAGGGACAGCCACTAACTATGGCTACACCTTC. Translated, it gives CASSSGTATNYGYTF.

This chain joins TRBV28 and TRBJ1-1, with a tentative D call TRBD1 (5 bases). The CDR3 has 14 residues. Germline assignment: CDR1 MDHEN and CDR2 SYDVKM. V was clipped by 3 bases and J by 3 bases, with 11 bases between them. The DNA of the CDR3 is TGTGCCAGCAGTTTTGGGGGTTTAGACACTGAAGCTTTCTTT. Protein: CASSFGGLDTEAFF.

The V call is TRBV18, the J call TRBJ2-2; D gene ambiguous. V gave up 2 bases and J gave up 3 bases, with 13 bases separating them. CDR1 is KGHSH and CDR2 is LQKENI in the germline V gene. The CDR3 spans 16 residues. The CDR3 sequence: CASSPAQVGDTGELFF. The CDR3 DNA reads TGTGCCAGCTCACCAGCCCAGGTCGGCGACACCGGGGAGCTGTTTTTT.

The chain has TRBV5-6 and TRBJ1-2, with a possible D match to TRBD1 (5 bases). Trimming shortened V by 6 bases and J by 11 bases, and 14 bases separated the two germline ends. The CDR3 runs 11 residues. CDR1 SGHDT and CDR2 YYEEEE come from the germline V gene. CDR3 protein: CASTGGWVYTF. The CDR3 region has the DNA TGTGCCAGCACCGGGGGATGGGTTTACACCTTC.

The chain links TRBV7-8 to TRBJ2-1; 7 bases line up with TRBD1. Germline values: CDR1 SGHVS, CDR2 FQNEAQ. J gave up 7 bases and V 6 bases, and 15 bases lay outside the gene matches. The CDR3 totals 16 residues. CDR3 in amino acids: CASSDTNRGSVNEQFF. The CDR3 DNA reads TGTGCCAGCAGTGACACAAACAGGGGAAGCGTGAATGAGCAGTTCTTC.

This clone was picked up a small number of times. This chain links TRBV6-1 with TRBJ2-5; 14 nucleotides line up with TRBD2. With 7 bases clipped from V and 5 bases from J, the junction kept 6 bases outside the gene matches. Germline V gene lookup returns CDR1 MNHNS and CDR2 SASEGT. The CDR3 loop spans 15 amino acids. The CDR3 protein is CASTPGTSGGETQYF. The CDR3 region has the DNA TGTGCCAGCACACCCGGGACTAGCGGGGGTGAGACCCAGTACTTC.

The CDR3 sequence: CASSIGPAGTGELFF. CDR3 DNA sequence: TGTGCCAGTAGTATTGGCCCCGCAGGGACCGGGGAGCTGTTTTTT. The rearrangement joins TRBV19 to TRBJ2-2; D is perhaps TRBD1 (5 bases). Trimming took 3 bases from V and 5 from J, leaving 13 bases between them. The CDR3 runs 15 residues. Germline-derived CDR1 and CDR2 are LNHDA and SQIVND (reference sequence).

V usage is TRBV11-2 and J usage is TRBJ2-5; TRBD1 matches 9 bases. V gave up 4 bases and J gave up 5 bases; unmatched junction bases: 2. The V gene's germline CDR1 is SGHAT and CDR2 FQNNGV. The CDR3 sequence is 13 residues long. CDR3 bases: TGTGCCAGCAGCTGGGACAGGGCGGAGACCCAGTACTTC. The encoded protein is CASSWDRAETQYF. Complete variable domain (other parts from reference TRBV11-2 and TRBJ2-5): EAGVAQSPRYKIIEKRQSVAFWCNPISGHATLYWYQQILGQGPKLLIQFQNNGVVDDSQLPKDRFSAERLKGVDSTLKIQPAKLEDSAVYLCASSWDRAETQYFGPGTRLLVL.

This clone was recorded only once. The chain combines TRBV5-1 with TRBJ2-7, with 8 bases matching TRBD1. This CDR3 has 14 amino acids. V shed 6 bases and J 0 bases; nucleotides not matched to a gene: 5. Germline CDR1 and CDR2: SGHRS and YFSETQ. Here the CDR3 DNA reads TGCGCCAGCAACCCCGGGACAGGCTCCTACGAGCAGTACTTC. It translates to CASNPGTGSYEQYF.

J is TRBJ1-5 and V is TRBV6-1; a weak D match, TRBD1 (6 bases). The CDR3 consists of 14 residues. CDR1 and CDR2 (germline): MNHNS, SASEGT. The germline V and J ends were trimmed by 2 bases and 1 base, with 6 bases remaining between them. The CDR3 nucleotides read TGTGCCAGCAGTGAAACAGGGAGCAATCAGCCCCAGCATTTT. As protein: CASSETGSNQPQHF.

The gene calls are TRBV18 and TRBJ2-2; D is uncertain. The CDR3 has 16 residues. Between the trimmed V and J ends, which lost 4 bases and 2 bases, there was a span of 14 bases. The germline gives CDR1 KGHSH, CDR2 LQKENI. CDR3 in amino acids: CASSQIFTRNTGELFF. In DNA form, the CDR3 reads TGTGCCAGCTCACAAATATTTACTCGAAACACCGGGGAGCTGTTTTTT. Based on the CDR3 plus reference TRBV18 and TRBJ2-2, the full variable domain is NAGVMQNPRHLVRRRGQEARLRCSPMKGHSHVYWYRQLPEEGLKFMVYLQKENIIDESGMPKERFSAEFPKEGPSILRIQQVVRGDSAAYFCASSQIFTRNTGELFFGEGSRLTVL.

This clone was counted at least ten times. J is TRBJ2-7 and V is TRBV10-3; 7 bases align to TRBD2. Germline-derived CDR1 and CDR2 are ENHRY and SYGVKD. The trim removed 4 bases at V and 0 bases at J, leaving 3 bases unmatched. This CDR3 has 14 amino acids. Here the CDR3 DNA reads TGTGCCATCAGTGCAGCGGGGAGCTCCTACGAGCAGTACTTC. It yields the protein CAISAAGSSYEQYF.

This rearrangement joins TRBV29-1 to TRBJ2-1; 12 bases agree with TRBD2. This CDR3 region has 16 residues. V lost 4 bases, J lost 8 bases, and 12 bases stayed unmatched. CDR1 is SQVTM and CDR2 is ANQGSEA in the germline V gene. CDR3 in DNA: TGCAGCGTTGCAGCGCTAGCGGGAGGGACTACGCATGAGCAGTTCTTC. It specifies CSVAALAGGTTHEQFF.

The chain uses TRBV2 and TRBJ1-2, with TRBD1 matching over 10 bases. This CDR3 is 16 amino acids long. Germline V gene data show CDR1 as SNHLY and CDR2 as FYNNEI. J was trimmed by 7 bases and V by 5 bases; bases with no gene match: 13. The CDR3 nucleotides are TGTGCCAGCAGTCCCACAAGCCGGACAGGGGGTTTTGGCTACACCTTC. Translating it yields CASSPTSRTGGFGYTF.

The chain links TRBV18 to TRBJ1-1, with D perhaps TRBD1 (6 bases). This CDR3 contains 16 residues. The V end lost 6 bases, the J end lost 1 base, and 18 bases lay between the germline ends. CDR1 is KGHSH, CDR2 LQKENI, per germline. The CDR3 coding sequence is TGTGCCAGCTCTCCCGACATTCTGACAGGGAACACTGAAGCTTTCTTT. Protein product: CASSPDILTGNTEAFF.

The chain joins TRBV7-2 to TRBJ2-5; TRBD1 matches 7 bases. This CDR3 comprises 15 residues. Germline-derived CDR1 and CDR2 are SGHTA and FQGNSA. Trimming cost V 5 bases and J 5 bases; bases outside gene matches: 11. CDR3 in amino acids: CASSPQTGVEETQYF. The CDR3 region has the DNA TGTGCCAGCAGCCCCCAAACAGGGGTAGAGGAGACCCAGTACTTC.

The rearrangement uses TRBV6-5 and TRBJ2-7, with a weak D call TRBD2 (6 bases). Germline CDR1 MNHEY, CDR2 SVGAGI. With 7 bases removed from V and 2 bases from J, the gap between germline ends came to 18 bases. This CDR3 is 15 amino acids long. The DNA for the CDR3 is TGTGCCAGCACTCGAAAGCCGGGAGTTCCCTACGAGCAGTACTTC. It specifies CASTRKPGVPYEQYF.

V usage is TRBV11-2 and J usage is TRBJ1-1, with unresolved D. V was cut by 0 bases and J by 4 bases, with 9 bases left in between. CDR1 is SGHAT and CDR2 is FQNNGV in the germline V gene. The CDR3 totals 14 residues. The CDR3 bases are TGTGCCAGCAGCTTAGATTCAGGTAGCACTGAAGCTTTCTTT. Residues: CASSLDSGSTEAFF. Using reference TRBV11-2 and TRBJ1-1 for the parts outside the CDR3, the full variable domain is EAGVAQSPRYKIIEKRQSVAFWCNPISGHATLYWYQQILGQGPKLLIQFQNNGVVDDSQLPKDRFSAERLKGVDSTLKIQPAKLEDSAVYLCASSLDSGSTEAFFGQGTRLTVV.